This T cell receptor (beta chain) was captured by sequencing in a study of blood T cell repertoires in COVID-19. Study in general: COVID-19 samples from acute and convalescent phases originated in the United States, Italy and Spain. Sample material is recorded as cDNA or gDNA derived from T cells, B-cell-depleted T cells, or PBMCs.

Germline lookup yields CDR1 SGHTA and CDR2 FQGNSA. The ends lost 7 bases at V and 2 bases at J; junction bases unmatched: 6. This CDR3 contains 14 residues. Here immunoSEQ multiplex PCR was the method, and the copy in TCRdb shows in-frame clones only, minus some. Among approximately 97,000 clones listed, approximately 78% were seen once. Sequenced sample: peripheral blood. The rearrangement uses TRBV7-2 and TRBJ2-3; 7 nucleotides line up with TRBD2. The receptor was isolated from a man aged 60 to 75 with active or convalescent COVID-19. The CDR3 sequence: CASNLAGHTDTQYF. The DNA of the CDR3 is TGTGCCAGCAATTTAGCGGGCCACACAGATACGCAGTATTTT.